Sequencing of this T cell receptor (beta chain) was carried out in a study of blood T cell repertoires in COVID-19. Whole-study context: COVID-19 samples collected from the United States, Italy and Spain covered acute and convalescent phases. PBMCs, B-cell-depleted T cells, or T cells were the source of the cDNA or gDNA that made up the material.

The CDR3 runs to 13 residues. Germline CDR1 is WSHSY and CDR2 is SAAADI. V lost 5 bases, J lost 12 bases, and 17 bases lay in between. In the source study's methods: From reference gene primer amplification, estimates of nucleated cell counts were derived. Sequencing used immunoSEQ multiplex PCR; TCRdb keeps in-frame clones, though not all of them. From that table come the V and J calls and clone size; the DNA was used to work out D and trimming. The top ten clones hold 15% to 20% of a sample with about 40,000 clones, about 86% of them seen once. Sequencing was carried out using peripheral blood. This clonotype originated in a man in his fifties in a cohort sampled during active COVID-19. This chain links TRBV10-2 with TRBJ2-1; no reliable D call. CDR3 in DNA: TGCGCCAGCAGTAGACCCAGCCCGGGTGCGCAGTTCTTC. It is translated as CASSRPSPGAQFF.